The next 23 T cell receptor beta chains were all read from a single sample in a study of OX40 agonist ivuxolimab in advanced cancers. Method: immunoSEQ multiplex PCR; TCRdb's copy keeps in-frame clones and lacks some. The data hold 65,000 to 85,000 clones, with around 90% observed a single time. The sequences come from CD4+ or CD8+ T cells sorted from blood, collected in a trial of the OX40 agonist ivuxolimab. The receptors here all came from an adult with an advanced solid tumor such as melanoma, head and neck, liver or kidney cancer.

This clone was observed a single time. The J gene is TRBJ2-1, the V gene TRBV27; the match to TRBD1 covers 12 bases. J lost 6 bases, V lost 2 bases, and 2 bases had no gene match. Germline V lookup: CDR1 MNHEY, CDR2 SMNVEV (reference sequence). There are 15 residues in the CDR3. CDR3 DNA: TGTGCCAGCAGTTTAGGGACAGGGGGCCTCAATGAGCAGTTCTTC. It specifies CASSLGTGGLNEQFF.

This chain links TRBV7-2 with TRBJ2-7, with D perhaps matching TRBD1 (6 bases). CDR3 size: 16 residues. Trimming cost V 5 bases and J 3 bases, with 20 bases left between them. Germline CDR1 SGHTA, CDR2 FQGNSA. The CDR3 here is CASSQRGRGRVYEQYF. The CDR3 DNA reads as TGTGCCAGCAGCCAAAGGGGCAGGGGCCGAGTCTACGAGCAGTACTTC.

V and J are TRBV12-5 and TRBJ2-5, with TRBD1 identical over 9 bases. The junction had 10 bases not matched to a gene; V was cut back by 0 bases and J by 5 bases. Germline CDR1 reads LGHNT; CDR2 reads FRNRAP. The CDR3 is 17 amino acids. The CDR3 DNA is TGTGCTAGTGGTTTGGTACGGACTGGACAGGGGACCGAGACCCAGTACTTC. Amino acid sequence: CASGLVRTGQGTETQYF.

This chain joins TRBV7-9 and TRBJ1-4, with D hard to call. This CDR3 has 14 residues. Germline V lookup: CDR1 SEHNR, CDR2 FQNEAQ (reference sequence). V was trimmed by 11 bases and J by 4 bases, leaving 17 bases between them. This chain's CDR3 is CASSAASDNEKLFF. The CDR3 DNA reads as TGTGCCTCCTCTGCGGCGTCGGATAATGAAAAACTGTTTTTT.

The chain joins TRBV5-1 to TRBJ2-2, with a weak D call TRBD2 (5 bases). The CDR3 covers 18 residues. V was trimmed by 2 bases and J by 0 bases, leaving 17 bases between them. The V gene's germline CDR1 is SGHRS and CDR2 YFSETQ. CDR3 sequence (DNA): TGCGCCAGCAGCTTCTTTCCAGGAGGCCCTGCGAACACCGGGGAGCTGTTTTTT. This codes for CASSFFPGGPANTGELFF.

V is TRBV9 and J is TRBJ1-2, with D hard to call. The CDR3 runs 16 residues. V shed 0 bases and J shed 4 bases, with 16 bases lying between them. Germline V gene data show CDR1 as SGDLS and CDR2 as YYNGEE. The CDR3, as DNA: TGTGCCAGCAGCGTAGAGCCAGCCCCCACCGTCTATGGCTACACCTTC. Amino acid sequence: CASSVEPAPTVYGYTF.

The V and J genes are TRBV6-4 and TRBJ2-3, with D possibly matching TRBD1 (5 bases). V shed 8 bases and J shed 7 bases, with 22 bases lying between them. The CDR3 covers 15 residues. Germline values: CDR1 MRHNA, CDR2 SNTAGT. The CDR3 DNA reads as TGTGCCAGCGCTAAGGAAGCAGGGTTAACACATACGCAGTATTTT. It yields the protein CASAKEAGLTHTQYF.

The chain employs TRBV11-2 and TRBJ2-3; 7 nucleotides align to TRBD2. Germline loops: CDR1 SGHAT, CDR2 FQNNGV. This CDR3 is built from 17 residues. V lost 1 base and J lost 8; bases outside the gene matches: 15. The CDR3 protein is CASSLVASGKAYGTQYF. CDR3 nucleotide sequence: TGTGCCAGCAGCTTAGTAGCTAGCGGCAAGGCCTATGGTACGCAGTATTTT.

V usage is TRBV9 and J usage is TRBJ2-2; 7 nucleotides line up with TRBD2. Germline V gene sequence: CDR1 SGDLS, CDR2 YYNGEE. V lost 1 base and J lost 4; bases outside the gene matches: 7. The CDR3 is 16 amino acids. As DNA, the CDR3 is TGTGCCAGCAGCGTAAAGGGACTACCGACCACCGGGGAGCTGTTTTTT. Amino acids: CASSVKGLPTTGELFF. Based on the CDR3 plus reference TRBV9 and TRBJ2-2, the full variable domain is DSGVTQTPKHLITATGQRVTLRCSPRSGDLSVYWYQQSLDQGLQFLIQYYNGEERAKGNILERFSAQQFPDLHSELNLSSLELGDSALYFCASSVKGLPTTGELFFGEGSRLTVL.

The gene calls are TRBV9 and TRBJ2-3, with D uncertain. The CDR3 runs to 13 residues. Trimming removed 4 bases from V and 8 bases from J, with 14 bases in between. Germline-derived CDR1 and CDR2 are SGDLS and YYNGEE. The CDR3 coding sequence is TGTGCCAGCAGCATTAGTAGCTCCGCTACGCAGTATTTT. This codes for CASSISSSATQYF.

The chain is built from TRBV10-3 and TRBJ2-5, with unresolved D. Germline V gene lookup returns CDR1 ENHRY and CDR2 SYGVKD. The CDR3 loop spans 14 amino acids. V dropped 0 bases and J dropped 0 bases, with 5 bases sitting between them. The CDR3 nucleotides are TGTGCCATCAGTGAGTCGGTAGACCAAGAGACCCAGTACTTC. Protein: CAISESVDQETQYF.

The V call is TRBV9, the J call TRBJ2-7; a weak D match, TRBD2 (7 bases). The germline CDR1 and CDR2 sequences are SGDLS and YYNGEE. This CDR3 contains 15 residues. V dropped 4 bases and J dropped 2 bases, with 16 bases sitting between them. CDR3 sequence: CASSPTGGGAYEQYF. The CDR3, as DNA: TGTGCCAGCAGCCCCACAGGAGGGGGGGCCTACGAGCAGTACTTC.

This clone was counted a few times. The CDR3 DNA is TGTGCAAGTCGCTTAGTACTCAAATATGGCTACACCTTC. Protein product: CASRLVLKYGYTF. This chain uses TRBV12-2 with TRBJ1-2. TRBV12-2 is a pseudogene segment. The CDR3 runs 13 residues.

CDR3 nucleotides: TGTGCCAGCAGCTTTAGCGGGGGGAACTCCTACGAGCAGTACTTC. Translating it yields CASSFSGGNSYEQYF. This chain uses TRBV7-3 with TRBJ2-7, with 10 bases lining up with TRBD2. The CDR3 runs 15 residues. In germline, CDR1 is SGHTA, CDR2 FQGTGA. The ends lost 3 bases at V and 0 bases at J; junction bases unmatched: 2.

The V and J genes are TRBV4-1 and TRBJ2-4, with unresolved D. The germline gives CDR1 MGHRA, CDR2 YSYEKL. CDR3 size: 16 residues. V lost 0 bases, J lost 0 bases, and 9 bases lay in between. CDR3 sequence reads: CASSQEGGLAKNIQYF. CDR3 nucleotides: TGCGCCAGCAGCCAAGAGGGCGGTTTAGCCAAAAACATTCAGTACTTC.

V and J are TRBV25-1 and TRBJ1-2; unclear D gene. Trimming removed 8 bases from V and 6 bases from J, with 10 bases in between. CDR3 length equals 11 residues. The germline CDR1 and CDR2 sequences are MGHDK and SYGVNS. The CDR3 nucleotides read TGTGCCAGCGGTCCGGGGAATGGCTACACCTTC. Translating gives CASGPGNGYTF.

The V call is TRBV7-6, the J call TRBJ2-1; D remains unclear. This CDR3 comprises 13 residues. Germline values: CDR1 SGHVS, CDR2 FNYEAQ. Trimming removed 1 base from V and 5 bases from J, with 6 bases in between. Here the CDR3 reads CASSLGSHNEQFF. DNA of the CDR3: TGTGCCAGCAGCTTAGGCAGCCACAATGAGCAGTTCTTC.

The chain links TRBV4-2 to TRBJ2-3; 7 nucleotides match TRBD1. V lost 7 bases and J lost 2; bases outside the gene matches: 18. This CDR3 has 18 amino acids. In germline, CDR1 is LGHNA, CDR2 YNFKEQ. The DNA of the CDR3 is TGTGCCAGCATCTCTGACAGGGAATTATACCAATTCACAGATACGCAGTATTTT. It encodes CASISDRELYQFTDTQYF.

This clone is a singleton in its sample. This chain joins TRBV5-4 and TRBJ2-7; 7 positions match TRBD1. The germline gives CDR1 SGHNT, CDR2 YYREEE (reference sequence). The V gene end was trimmed by 0 bases and the J gene end by 2 bases; junction bases not matched to a gene: 2. This CDR3 is built from 14 residues. For the CDR3, the DNA is TGTGCCAGCAGCTTGGAGGGGGCGGCCTACGAGCAGTACTTC. Protein product: CASSLEGAAYEQYF.

This chain uses TRBV7-7 with TRBJ2-5, with TRBD1 as a possible D gene (5 bases). With 4 bases removed from V and 0 bases from J, the gap between germline ends came to 9 bases. CDR1 is SSHAT, CDR2 FNYEAQ, per germline (reference sequence). There are 14 residues in the CDR3. The CDR3 here is CASSSQGDQETQYF. CDR3 coding DNA: TGTGCCAGCAGCTCTCAGGGTGACCAAGAGACCCAGTACTTC. Together with reference TRBV7-7 and TRBJ2-5, the CDR3 gives the full variable domain: GAGVSQSPRYKVTKRGQDVTLRCDPISSHATLYWYQQALGQGPEFLTYFNYEAQPDKSGLPSDRFSAERPEGSISTLTIQRTEQRDSAMYRCASSSQGDQETQYFGPGTRLLVL.

The chain employs TRBV7-9 and TRBJ1-2, with 11 bases fitting TRBD1. CDR1 is SEHNR, CDR2 FQNEAQ, per germline (reference sequence). The V segment lost 3 bases and the J segment 7 bases; nucleotides outside the gene matches: 4. This CDR3 has 14 residues. The CDR3 bases are TGTGCCAGCAGCTTGGGACAGGGGGTTGGTGGCTACACCTTC. It codes for CASSLGQGVGGYTF.

This chain connects TRBV19 to TRBJ2-7; TRBD1 matches 7 bases. The CDR3 has 16 residues. Unmatched junction bases numbered 12, after V lost 6 bases and J lost 1 base. CDR1 is LNHDA, CDR2 SQIVND, per germline (reference sequence). The CDR3 DNA reads TGTGCCAGTAGGGGCCCGGGGACAGTCACTTCCTACGAGCAGTACTTC. Translation gives CASRGPGTVTSYEQYF.

V is TRBV4-1 and J is TRBJ1-2; 9 positions match TRBD1. The V gene's germline CDR1 is MGHRA and CDR2 YSYEKL. The CDR3 extends over 17 amino acids. Trimming took 6 bases from V and 4 from J; bases not matched to a gene: 15. The CDR3 region has the DNA TGCGCCAGCAGTCTCTGGACAGGGGCACCCTCTAGCTATGGCTACACCTTC. Residues: CASSLWTGAPSSYGYTF.